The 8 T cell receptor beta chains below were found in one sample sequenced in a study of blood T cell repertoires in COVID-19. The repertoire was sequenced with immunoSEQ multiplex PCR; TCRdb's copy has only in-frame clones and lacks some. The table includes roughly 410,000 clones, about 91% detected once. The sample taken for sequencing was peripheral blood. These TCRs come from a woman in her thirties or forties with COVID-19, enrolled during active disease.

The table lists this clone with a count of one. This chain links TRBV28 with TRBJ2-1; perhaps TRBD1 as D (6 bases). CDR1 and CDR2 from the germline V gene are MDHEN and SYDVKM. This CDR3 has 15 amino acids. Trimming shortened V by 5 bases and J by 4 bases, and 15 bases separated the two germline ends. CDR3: CASSPDSRAYNEQFF. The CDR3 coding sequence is TGTGCCAGCAGTCCGGACAGTCGGGCATACAATGAGCAGTTCTTC.

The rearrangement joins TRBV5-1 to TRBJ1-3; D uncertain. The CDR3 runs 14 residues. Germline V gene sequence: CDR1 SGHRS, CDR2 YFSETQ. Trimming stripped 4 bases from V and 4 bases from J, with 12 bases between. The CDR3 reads CASSPVKLGNTIYF. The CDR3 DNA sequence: TGCGCCAGCAGCCCGGTCAAATTGGGAAACACCATATATTTT.

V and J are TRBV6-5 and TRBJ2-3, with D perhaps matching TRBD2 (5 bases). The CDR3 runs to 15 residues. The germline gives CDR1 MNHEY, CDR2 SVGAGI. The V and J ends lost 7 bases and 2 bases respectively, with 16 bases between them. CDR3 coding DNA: TGTGCCAGCATCCCATCCCGGGGATACACAGATACGCAGTATTTT. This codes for CASIPSRGYTDTQYF.

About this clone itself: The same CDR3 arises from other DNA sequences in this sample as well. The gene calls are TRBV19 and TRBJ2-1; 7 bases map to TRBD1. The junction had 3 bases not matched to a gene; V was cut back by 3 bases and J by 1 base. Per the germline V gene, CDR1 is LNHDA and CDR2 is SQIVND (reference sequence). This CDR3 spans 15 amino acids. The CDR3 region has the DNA TGTGCCAGTAGTATGGACAGGTCATCCTACAATGAGCAGTTCTTC. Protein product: CASSMDRSSYNEQFF.

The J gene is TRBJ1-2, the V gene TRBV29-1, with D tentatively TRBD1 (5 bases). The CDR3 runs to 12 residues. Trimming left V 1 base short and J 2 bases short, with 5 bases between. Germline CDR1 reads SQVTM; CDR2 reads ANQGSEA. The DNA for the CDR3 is TGCAGCGTTGAAGGGACAAACTATGGCTACACCTTC. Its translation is CSVEGTNYGYTF.

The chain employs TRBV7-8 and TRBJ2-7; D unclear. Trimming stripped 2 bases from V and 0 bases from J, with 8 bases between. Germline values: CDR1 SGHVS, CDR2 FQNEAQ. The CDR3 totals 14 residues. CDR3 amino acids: CASSLSHYSYEQYF. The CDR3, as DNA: TGTGCCAGCAGCTTAAGTCACTACTCCTACGAGCAGTACTTC.

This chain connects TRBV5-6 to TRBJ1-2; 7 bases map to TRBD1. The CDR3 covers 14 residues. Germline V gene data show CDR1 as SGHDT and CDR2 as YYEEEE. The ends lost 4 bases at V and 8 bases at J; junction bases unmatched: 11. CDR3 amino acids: CASSPADRLGGYTF. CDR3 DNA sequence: TGTGCCAGCAGCCCTGCGGACAGGCTTGGAGGCTACACCTTC.

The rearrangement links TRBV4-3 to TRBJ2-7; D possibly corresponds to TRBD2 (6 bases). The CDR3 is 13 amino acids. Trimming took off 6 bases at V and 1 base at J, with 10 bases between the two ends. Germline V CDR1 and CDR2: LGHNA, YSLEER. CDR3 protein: CASSRDLSYEQYF. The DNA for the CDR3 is TGCGCCAGCAGTCGGGACTTGTCCTACGAGCAGTACTTC.